The 14 T cell receptor beta chains below were found in one sample sequenced in a study of shared clonotypes between healthy human individuals. Generated by immunoSEQ multiplex PCR, the TCRdb table keeps only in-frame clones and is missing some. The table lists around 1.1 million clones, about 84% of them singletons. The sample consisted of memory CD4+ T cells from PBMCs. Described subset: CD45RA-negative fraction. Receptors originate from a man between 18 and 29 years old in good health. Some clones in this sample may be carry-over from other donors' samples.

This chain connects TRBV29-1 to TRBJ2-3; 8 bases are a match to TRBD1. The CDR3 is made up of 13 amino acids. CDR1 is SQVTM and CDR2 is ANQGSEA in the germline V gene. The junction had 5 bases not matched to a gene; V was cut back by 4 bases and J by 5 bases. The CDR3 nucleotides are TGCAGCGTTGGAGCAGGGGGCAGAGATACGCAGTATTTT. Its protein product is CSVGAGGRDTQYF.

The J gene is TRBJ2-3, the V gene TRBV7-7; maybe TRBD2 (5 bases). The CDR3 contains 15 residues. Trimming pared 1 base from V and 1 base from J, leaving 9 bases between. Germline CDR1 is SSHAT and CDR2 is FNYEAQ (reference sequence). The CDR3 DNA sequence: TGTGCCAGCAGCTTAGGCGGGCAGGGCACAGATACGCAGTATTTT. Its translation is CASSLGGQGTDTQYF.

This clone was picked up one time. The CDR3 coding sequence is TGTGCCAGCAGCAAGGGACCGGCCGGGGAGACCCAGTACTTC. It codes for CASSKGPAGETQYF. This chain uses TRBV7-3 with TRBJ2-5; D is tentatively TRBD1 or TRBD2 (5 bases each). Germline CDR1 SGHTA, CDR2 FQGTGA. The CDR3 covers 14 residues. V lost 5 bases and J 5 bases, leaving 15 bases between the germline ends.

The chain recombines TRBV7-8 with TRBJ2-3, with TRBD1 as a possible D gene (7 bases). Trimming removed 1 base from V and 1 base from J, with 21 bases in between. The CDR3 spans 19 residues. Germline V gene sequence: CDR1 SGHVS, CDR2 FQNEAQ. The CDR3 is CASSLGGDSLVPRTDTQYF. CDR3 in DNA: TGTGCCAGCAGCTTAGGGGGGGACAGCCTGGTCCCCCGCACAGATACGCAGTATTTT.

This clone was observed a single time. This chain links TRBV5-6 with TRBJ1-4; TRBD1 might be the D (5 bases). Germline CDR1 SGHDT, CDR2 YYEEEE. The CDR3 runs 15 residues. Trimming shortened V by 4 bases and J by 7 bases, and 17 bases separated the two germline ends. The CDR3 DNA sequence: TGTGCCAGCAGCCAGGGTGTAACTATAGGTGAAAAACTGTTTTTT. Protein: CASSQGVTIGEKLFF.

This clone occurred a few times. This rearrangement joins TRBV6-1 to TRBJ2-7, with 10 bases lining up with TRBD2. The CDR3 length is 16 residues. The junction had 13 bases not matched to a gene; V was cut back by 4 bases and J by 7 bases. CDR1 is MNHNS and CDR2 is SASEGT in the germline V gene. The CDR3 sequence is CASSATLAGTPEEQYF. The DNA for the CDR3 is TGTGCCAGCAGTGCGACACTAGCGGGAACCCCGGAGGAGCAGTACTTC.

On this clone: This same CDR3 is encoded by further DNA sequences in the sample. This chain connects TRBV7-3 to TRBJ2-3; D perhaps matches TRBD2 (6 bases). Trimming left V 0 bases short and J 3 bases short, with 10 bases between. The CDR3 totals 15 residues. Germline V gene sequence: CDR1 SGHTA, CDR2 FQGTGA. CDR3 in DNA: TGTGCCAGCAGCTTAACCTCGGGGAGGACAGATACGCAGTATTTT. Protein sequence: CASSLTSGRTDTQYF. Combining the CDR3 with reference TRBV7-3 and TRBJ2-3 gives the whole variable domain GAGVSQTPSNKVTEKGKYVELRCDPISGHTALYWYRQSLGQGPEFLIYFQGTGAADDSGLPNDRFFAVRPEGSVSTLKIQRTERGDSAVYLCASSLTSGRTDTQYFGPGTRLTVL.

A few counts support this clone. The V gene is TRBV9, the J gene TRBJ2-2; perhaps TRBD2 as D (6 bases). The ends were cut back, 4 bases at V and 2 bases at J, with 12 bases in the middle. The V gene's germline CDR1 is SGDLS and CDR2 YYNGEE. The CDR3 spans 15 residues. DNA of the CDR3: TGTGCCAGCAGCATCCGGGACTTAAACACCGGGGAGCTGTTTTTT. The encoded protein is CASSIRDLNTGELFF.

Notes on this clone: This specimen includes other DNA sequences encoding the same CDR3. The CDR3 loop reads CASSLGQGLEKLFF. The CDR3 nucleotides are TGCGCCAGCAGCTTGGGACAGGGCCTTGAAAAACTGTTTTTT. The chain recombines TRBV5-1 with TRBJ1-4; 7 bases agree with TRBD1. Germline CDR1 reads SGHRS; CDR2 reads YFSETQ. The CDR3 is made up of 14 amino acids. V dropped 0 bases and J dropped 7; count of bases not matched to a gene: 3.

This clone was counted ten times or more. This rearrangement joins TRBV28 to TRBJ1-1; TRBD1 agrees at 7 bases. The junction had 4 bases not matched to a gene; V was cut back by 6 bases and J by 0 bases. The CDR3 extends over 14 amino acids. Germline-derived CDR1 and CDR2 are MDHEN and SYDVKM. The CDR3 region is CASRPGQLNTEAFF. For the CDR3, the DNA is TGTGCCAGCAGGCCGGGACAGTTGAACACTGAAGCTTTCTTT.

This clone appeared a few times. The gene calls are TRBV7-9 and TRBJ2-2, with TRBD1 matching over 12 bases. This CDR3 has 16 residues. V shed 5 bases and J 7 bases; nucleotides not matched to a gene: 8. Germline loops: CDR1 SEHNR, CDR2 FQNEAQ (reference sequence). CDR3 sequence: CASSAPGTGGNGELFF. DNA for the CDR3: TGTGCCAGCAGCGCCCCCGGGACAGGGGGCAACGGGGAGCTGTTTTTT.

The table lists this clone with a few counts. The chain links TRBV7-2 to TRBJ1-1; the D is unclear. CDR3 length equals 15 residues. Germline-derived CDR1 and CDR2 are SGHTA and FQGNSA. With 1 base removed from V and 5 bases from J, the gap between germline ends came to 14 bases. CDR3 amino acids: CASSLVLWARTEAFF. Here the CDR3 DNA reads TGTGCCAGCAGCTTAGTCTTGTGGGCGCGGACTGAAGCTTTCTTT. Full variable domain (outside the CDR3, taken from reference TRBV7-2 and TRBJ1-1): GAGVSQSPSNKVTEKGKDVELRCDPISGHTALYWYRQSLGQGLEFLIYFQGNSAPDKSGLPSDRFSAERTGGSVSTLTIQRTQQEDSAVYLCASSLVLWARTEAFFGQGTRLTVV.

The rearrangement uses TRBV2 and TRBJ2-5; the D is unclear. The CDR3 has 12 residues. Trimming removed 5 bases from V and 3 bases from J, with 7 bases in between. Germline V gene sequence: CDR1 SNHLY, CDR2 FYNNEI. The CDR3 nucleotides read TGTGCCAGCAGTCGACTGAAAGAGACCCAGTACTTC. Amino acid sequence: CASSRLKETQYF.

The rearrangement joins TRBV10-3 to TRBJ2-7, with no clear D. The CDR3 has 13 residues. Germline CDR1 and CDR2: ENHRY and SYGVKD. Trimming stripped 2 bases from V and 1 base from J, with 6 bases between. The chain's CDR3 is CAISEQESYEQYF. In nucleotides, the CDR3 is TGTGCCATCAGTGAGCAGGAGTCCTACGAGCAGTACTTC.